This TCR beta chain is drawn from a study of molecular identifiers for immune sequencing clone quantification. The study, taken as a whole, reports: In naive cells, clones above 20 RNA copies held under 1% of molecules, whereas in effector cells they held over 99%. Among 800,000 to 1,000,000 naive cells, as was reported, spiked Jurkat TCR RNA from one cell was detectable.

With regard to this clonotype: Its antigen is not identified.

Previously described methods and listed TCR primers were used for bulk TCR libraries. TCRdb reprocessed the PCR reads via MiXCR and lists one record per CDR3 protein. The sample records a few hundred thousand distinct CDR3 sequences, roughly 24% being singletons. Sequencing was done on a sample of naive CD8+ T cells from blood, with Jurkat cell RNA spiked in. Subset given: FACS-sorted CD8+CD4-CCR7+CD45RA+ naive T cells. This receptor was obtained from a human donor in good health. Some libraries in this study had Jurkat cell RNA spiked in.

CDR3 region: CASSRTPGDTWGTGELFF. In nucleotides, the CDR3 is TGCGCCAGCAGCCGAACCCCAGGGGACACCTGGGGGACCGGGGAGCTGTTTTTT. V gene TRBV4-3 combines with J gene TRBJ2-2, with D possibly TRBD1 on 6 matching bases. CDR1 is LGHNA, CDR2 YSLEER, per germline. Trimming took 4 bases from V and 5 from J, leaving 23 bases between them. The CDR3 spans 18 residues.